Listed here are 5 T cell receptor beta chains from one sample, sequenced in a study of T cell responses to AZD1222 COVID-19 vaccine. Assay: immunoSEQ multiplex PCR; the TCRdb copy retains only in-frame clones and omits some. The sample records 80,000 to 90,000 clones, about 90% being singletons. The specimen comprised peripheral blood, sampled on day 0 of AZD1222 vaccination. The source of these receptors is an adult in good health.

The V gene is TRBV15, the J gene TRBJ1-1; D remains unclear. The CDR3 runs 14 residues. V lost 1 base and J lost 1, with 7 bases in between. The germline V gene encodes CDR1 LNHNV and CDR2 YYDKDF (reference sequence). For the CDR3, the DNA is TGTGCCACCAGCAGAGTGGACGGGAACACTGAAGCTTTCTTT. Amino acids: CATSRVDGNTEAFF.

The chain has TRBV7-3 and TRBJ2-2, with a weak D call TRBD2 (6 bases). The germline V gene has CDR1 SGHTA and CDR2 FQGTGA. This CDR3 has 16 amino acids. Trimming removed 3 bases from V and 0 bases from J, with 11 bases in between. The CDR3 spells CASSLGGTANTGELFF. The CDR3 nucleotides are TGTGCCAGCAGCTTGGGCGGGACCGCGAACACCGGGGAGCTGTTTTTT.

The chain employs TRBV27 and TRBJ1-5; 7 positions agree with TRBD1. The CDR3 length is 13 residues. The J segment lost 7 bases and the V segment lost 10 bases, leaving 10 bases of the junction unmatched. The germline CDR1 and CDR2 sequences are MNHEY and SMNVEV (reference sequence). CDR3 coding DNA: TGTGCCACCAGGGGGGGGGCCTACCAGCCCCAGCATTTT. Encoded protein: CATRGGAYQPQHF.

This chain links TRBV19 with TRBJ2-2; no reliable D call. Germline V gene data show CDR1 as LNHDA and CDR2 as SQIVND (reference sequence). The CDR3 is 14 residues long. Trimming stripped 1 base from V and 7 bases from J, with 10 bases between. The CDR3 nucleotides are TGTGCCAGTAGTATAGTAGTCCGGATCGGGGAGCTGTTTTTT. This gives the protein CASSIVVRIGELFF.

The chain employs TRBV11-2 and TRBJ1-1, with D unresolved. Germline loops: CDR1 SGHAT, CDR2 FQNNGV. CDR3 size: 12 residues. Between the trimmed V and J ends, which lost 4 bases and 5 bases, there was a span of 8 bases. The CDR3 region is CASSWRGTEAFF. CDR3 DNA sequence: TGTGCCAGCAGCTGGAGAGGTACTGAAGCTTTCTTT. Combining the CDR3 with reference TRBV11-2 and TRBJ1-1 gives the whole variable domain EAGVAQSPRYKIIEKRQSVAFWCNPISGHATLYWYQQILGQGPKLLIQFQNNGVVDDSQLPKDRFSAERLKGVDSTLKIQPAKLEDSAVYLCASSWRGTEAFFGQGTRLTVV.